The present TCR beta chain was sequenced within a study of T cells after yellow fever vaccination. This clonotype was observed a few times. Its antigen is still unknown. Via MiXCR, TCRdb re-called the 5' RACE reads, giving one row per CDR3 protein. The table lists about 550,000 distinct CDR3 sequences, roughly 21% of them singletons. Whole-study findings and limits: The appearance of a small share of clonotypes in both CD4 and CD8 compartments was observed.

The sample here was PBMCs, taken 15 days after the yellow fever booster vaccination. The receptor comes from a man younger than 40 who received the YFV17D yellow fever vaccine.

CDR3 DNA: TGCGCCAGCAGCTCGGCGACCCCGATCGAGGGCTACACCTTC. This translates into CASSSATPIEGYTF. The chain has TRBV5-1 and TRBJ1-2; D gene unclear. CDR3 size: 14 residues. Trimming cost V 3 bases and J 8 bases, with 17 bases left between them. The germline gives CDR1 SGHRS, CDR2 YFSETQ.